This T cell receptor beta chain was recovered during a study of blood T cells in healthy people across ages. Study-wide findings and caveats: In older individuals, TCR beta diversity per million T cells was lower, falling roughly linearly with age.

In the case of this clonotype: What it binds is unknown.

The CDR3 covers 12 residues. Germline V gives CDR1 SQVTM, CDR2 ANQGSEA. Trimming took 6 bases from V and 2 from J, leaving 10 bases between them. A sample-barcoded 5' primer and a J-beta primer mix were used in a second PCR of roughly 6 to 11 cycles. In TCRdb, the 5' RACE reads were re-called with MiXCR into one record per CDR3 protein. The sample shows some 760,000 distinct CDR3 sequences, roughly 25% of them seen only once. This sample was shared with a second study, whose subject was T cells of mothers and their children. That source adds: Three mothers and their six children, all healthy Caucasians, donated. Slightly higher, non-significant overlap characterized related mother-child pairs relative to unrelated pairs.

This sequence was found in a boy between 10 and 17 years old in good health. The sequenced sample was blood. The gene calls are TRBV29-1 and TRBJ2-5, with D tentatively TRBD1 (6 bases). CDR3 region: CSVTGLQETQYF. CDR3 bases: TGCAGCGTGACAGGATTACAAGAGACCCAGTACTTC.